This T cell receptor beta chain was sequenced during a study of OX40 agonist ivuxolimab in advanced cancers. Assay used: immunoSEQ multiplex PCR; TCRdb lists only in-frame clones, some missing. The profile covers fewer than 90,000 clones, with about 85% appearing a single time and approximately 3.1% taken by the ten largest. Germline CDR1 is MNHEY and CDR2 is SVGAGI. CDR3 size: 14 residues. V lost 6 bases to trimming and J lost 1 base, with 12 bases between them. The chain uses TRBV6-5 and TRBJ1-1, with TRBD1 as a possible D gene (6 bases). The clonotype comes from an adult with an advanced solid tumor such as melanoma, head and neck, liver or kidney cancer. The sequencing used CD4+ or CD8+ T cells sorted from blood, collected in a trial of the OX40 agonist ivuxolimab. The CDR3 nucleotides read TGTGCCAGCAGCGACAGGAAGGGGAACACTGAAGCTTTCTTT. Amino acid sequence: CASSDRKGNTEAFF.